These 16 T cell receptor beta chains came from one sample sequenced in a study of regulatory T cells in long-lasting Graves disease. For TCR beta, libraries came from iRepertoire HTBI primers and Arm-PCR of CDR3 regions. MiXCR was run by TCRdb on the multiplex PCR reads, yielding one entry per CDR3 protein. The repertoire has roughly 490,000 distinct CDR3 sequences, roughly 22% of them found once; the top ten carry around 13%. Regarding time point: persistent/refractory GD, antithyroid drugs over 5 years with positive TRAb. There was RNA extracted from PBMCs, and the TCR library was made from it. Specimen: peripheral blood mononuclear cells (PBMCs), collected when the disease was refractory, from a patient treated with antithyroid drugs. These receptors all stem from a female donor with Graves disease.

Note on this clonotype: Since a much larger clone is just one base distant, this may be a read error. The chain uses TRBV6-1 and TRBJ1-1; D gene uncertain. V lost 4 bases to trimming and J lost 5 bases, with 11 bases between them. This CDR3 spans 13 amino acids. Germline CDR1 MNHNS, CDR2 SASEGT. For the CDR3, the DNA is TGTGCCAGCAGTGGACTTTTCTGGACTGAAGCTTTCTTT. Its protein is CASSGLFWTEAFF.

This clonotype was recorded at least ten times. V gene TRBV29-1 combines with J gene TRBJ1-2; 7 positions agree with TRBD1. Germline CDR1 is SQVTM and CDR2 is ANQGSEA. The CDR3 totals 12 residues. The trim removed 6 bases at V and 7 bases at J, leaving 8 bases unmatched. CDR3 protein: CSVQQGRGGYTF. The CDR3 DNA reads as TGCAGCGTACAACAGGGGCGGGGTGGCTACACCTTC. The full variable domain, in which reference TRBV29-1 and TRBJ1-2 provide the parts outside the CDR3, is SAVISQKPSRDICQRGTSLTIQCQVDSQVTMMFWYRQQPGQSLTLIATANQGSEATYESGFVIDKFPISRPNLTFSTLTVSNMSPEDSSIYLCSVQQGRGGYTFGSGTRLTVV.

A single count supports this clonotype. CDR3 sequence reads: CASSIGTVNQPQHF. The CDR3 coding sequence is TGTGCCAGCAGTATAGGGACAGTCAATCAGCCCCAGCATTTT. This chain uses TRBV27 with TRBJ1-5; 7 nucleotides line up with TRBD1. The CDR3 totals 14 residues. Germline lookup yields CDR1 MNHEY and CDR2 SMNVEV (reference sequence). V shed 5 bases, J shed 3 bases, and the junction held 4 bases outside the gene matches.

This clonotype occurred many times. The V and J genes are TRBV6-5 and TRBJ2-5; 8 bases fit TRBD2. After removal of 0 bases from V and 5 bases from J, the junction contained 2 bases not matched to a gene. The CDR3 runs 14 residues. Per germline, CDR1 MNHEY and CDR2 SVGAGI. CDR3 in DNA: TGTGCCAGCAGTTACTCGATAGCGGGGGAGACCCAGTACTTC. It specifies CASSYSIAGETQYF.

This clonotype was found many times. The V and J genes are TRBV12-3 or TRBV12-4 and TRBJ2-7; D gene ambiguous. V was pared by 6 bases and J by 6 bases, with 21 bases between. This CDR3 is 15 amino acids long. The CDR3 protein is CASSPFLISDGEQYF. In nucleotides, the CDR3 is TGTGCCAGCAGCCCTTTTCTAATCTCCGACGGCGAGCAGTACTTC.

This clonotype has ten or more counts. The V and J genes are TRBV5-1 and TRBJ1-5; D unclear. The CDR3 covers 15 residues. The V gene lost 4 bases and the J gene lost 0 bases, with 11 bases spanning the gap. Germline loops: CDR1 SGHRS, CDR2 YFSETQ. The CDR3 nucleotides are TGCGCCAGCAGCATGGGGTCCGATAGCAATCAGCCCCAGCATTTT. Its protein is CASSMGSDSNQPQHF.

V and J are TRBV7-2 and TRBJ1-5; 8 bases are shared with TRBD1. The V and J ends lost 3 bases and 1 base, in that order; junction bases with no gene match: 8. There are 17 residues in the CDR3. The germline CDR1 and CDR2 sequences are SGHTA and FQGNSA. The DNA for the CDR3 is TGTGCCAGCAGCTTCCCCAAACAGGGGGACAGCAATCAGCCCCAGCATTTT. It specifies CASSFPKQGDSNQPQHF. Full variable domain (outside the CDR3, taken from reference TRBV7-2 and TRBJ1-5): GAGVSQSPSNKVTEKGKDVELRCDPISGHTALYWYRQSLGQGLEFLIYFQGNSAPDKSGLPSDRFSAERTGGSVSTLTIQRTQQEDSAVYLCASSFPKQGDSNQPQHFGDGTRLSIL.

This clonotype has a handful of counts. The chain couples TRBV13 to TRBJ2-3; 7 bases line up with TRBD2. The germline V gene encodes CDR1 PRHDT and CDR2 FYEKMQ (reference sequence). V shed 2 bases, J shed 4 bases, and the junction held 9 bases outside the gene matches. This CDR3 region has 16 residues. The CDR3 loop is CASSLRAGRASDTQYF. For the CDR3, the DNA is TGTGCCAGCAGCTTAAGGGCGGGGAGGGCATCAGATACGCAGTATTTT.

The CDR3 DNA reads TGTGCCAGCAGCCAGGTCGGTGGCTCTGGAAACACCATATATTTT. This codes for CASSQVGGSGNTIYF. The chain joins TRBV5-4 to TRBJ1-3; D unclear. From germline, CDR1 is SGHNT and CDR2 YYREEE (reference sequence). This CDR3 is 15 amino acids long. V was clipped by 4 bases and J by 0 bases, with 11 bases between them.

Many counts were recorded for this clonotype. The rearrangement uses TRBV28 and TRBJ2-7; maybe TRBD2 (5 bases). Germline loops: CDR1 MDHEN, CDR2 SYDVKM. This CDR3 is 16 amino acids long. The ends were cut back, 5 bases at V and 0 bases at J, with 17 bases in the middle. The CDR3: CASSLLSFGNSYEQYF. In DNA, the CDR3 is TGTGCCAGCAGTCTTCTTTCTTTCGGGAACTCCTACGAGCAGTACTTC.

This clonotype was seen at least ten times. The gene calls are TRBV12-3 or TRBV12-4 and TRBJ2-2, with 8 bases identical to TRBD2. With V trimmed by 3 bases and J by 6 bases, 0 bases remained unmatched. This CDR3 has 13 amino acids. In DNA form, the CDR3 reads TGTGCCAGCAGTTTCGGGGGGGCCGGGGAGCTGTTTTTT. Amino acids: CASSFGGAGELFF.

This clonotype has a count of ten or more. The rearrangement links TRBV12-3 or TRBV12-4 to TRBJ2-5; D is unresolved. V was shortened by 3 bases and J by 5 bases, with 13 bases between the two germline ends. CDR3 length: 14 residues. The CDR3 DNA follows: TGTGCCAGCAGTTTGGCCCGCTGGCGGGAGACCCAGTACTTC. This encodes CASSLARWRETQYF.

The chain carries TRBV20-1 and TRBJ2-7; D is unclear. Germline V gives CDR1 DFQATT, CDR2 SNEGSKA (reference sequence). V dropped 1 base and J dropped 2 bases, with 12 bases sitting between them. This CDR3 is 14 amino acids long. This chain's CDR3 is CSARALLVAYEQYF. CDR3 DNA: TGCAGTGCTAGAGCCCTCCTGGTGGCCTACGAGCAGTACTTC.

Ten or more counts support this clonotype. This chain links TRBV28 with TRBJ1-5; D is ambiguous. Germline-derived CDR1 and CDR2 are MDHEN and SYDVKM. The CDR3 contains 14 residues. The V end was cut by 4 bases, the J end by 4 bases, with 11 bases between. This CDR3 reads CASSSILGNQPQHF. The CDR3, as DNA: TGTGCCAGCAGTTCCATACTGGGGAATCAGCCCCAGCATTTT.

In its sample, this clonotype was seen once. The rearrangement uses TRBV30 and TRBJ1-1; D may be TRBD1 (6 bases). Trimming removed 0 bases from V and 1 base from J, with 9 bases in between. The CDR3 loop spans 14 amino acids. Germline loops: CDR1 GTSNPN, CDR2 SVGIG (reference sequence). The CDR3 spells CAWSVVDRNTEAFF. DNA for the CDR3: TGTGCCTGGAGTGTCGTGGACAGGAACACTGAAGCTTTCTTT.

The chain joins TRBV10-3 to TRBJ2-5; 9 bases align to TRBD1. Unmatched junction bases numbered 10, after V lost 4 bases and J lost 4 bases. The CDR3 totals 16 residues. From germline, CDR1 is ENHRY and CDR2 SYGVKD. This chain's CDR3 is CAISGPGQGSGETQYF. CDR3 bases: TGTGCCATCAGTGGCCCTGGACAGGGGAGCGGAGAGACCCAGTACTTC.